Listed below are T cell receptor beta chains from one sample, sequenced in a study of PD-L1 blockade in urothelial cancer. Only in-frame clones appear in the TCRdb table, and some are missing; sequencing was by immunoSEQ multiplex PCR. The sample shows some 44,000 clones, around 80% of them seen only once. Material: PBMCs, obtained around atezolizumab (anti-PD-L1) treatment. Receptors were obtained from a man between 60 and 70 years old with urothelial cancer. The CDR3 runs from the conserved cysteine through the conserved F or W. The order of the fields is V gene, J gene, D gene, CDR3 protein, CDR3 DNA. The D gene is left open where the match is weak.

V gene: TRBV27; J gene: TRBJ2-3; D gene: .; CDR3 protein: CASSWTGKADTQYF; CDR3 DNA: TGTGCCAGCAGTTGGACGGGGAAAGCAGATACGCAGTATTTT
V gene: TRBV5-3; J gene: TRBJ1-5; D gene: .; CDR3 protein: CARSPGINQPQHF; CDR3 DNA: TGTGCCAGAAGCCCAGGAATCAATCAGCCCCAGCATTTT
V gene: TRBV4-1; J gene: TRBJ1-5; D gene: .; CDR3 protein: CASSQGRGYNQPQHF; CDR3 DNA: TGCGCCAGCAGCCAAGGTAGGGGTTACAATCAGCCCCAGCATTTT
V gene: TRBV6-4; J gene: TRBJ1-2; D gene: .; CDR3 protein: CASSDSGGYGYTF; CDR3 DNA: TGTGCCAGCAGTGACTCAGGAGGCTATGGCTACACCTTC
V gene: TRBV5-1; J gene: TRBJ2-5; D gene: .; CDR3 protein: CASSRGMAETQYF; CDR3 DNA: TGCGCCAGCAGCCGGGGAATGGCAGAGACCCAGTACTTC
V gene: TRBV6-1; J gene: TRBJ1-1; D gene: TRBD1; CDR3 protein: CASSLTGSGAFF; CDR3 DNA: TGTGCCAGCAGTTTGACAGGGTCCGGGGCTTTCTTT
V gene: TRBV7-9; J gene: TRBJ1-1; D gene: .; CDR3 protein: CASSLSTVEAFF; CDR3 DNA: TGTGCCAGCAGCTTATCGACAGTAGAAGCTTTCTTT
V gene: TRBV7-9; J gene: TRBJ2-7; D gene: .; CDR3 protein: CASSPGYSYEQYF; CDR3 DNA: TGTGCCAGCAGCCCGGGATACTCCTACGAGCAGTACTTC
V gene: TRBV6-5; J gene: TRBJ1-5; D gene: .; CDR3 protein: CASRSIGRENQPQHF; CDR3 DNA: TGTGCCAGCAGGAGCATAGGCAGGGAAAATCAGCCCCAGCATTTT
V gene: TRBV5-1; J gene: TRBJ1-1; D gene: .; CDR3 protein: CASSLVGAGTEAFF; CDR3 DNA: TGCGCCAGCAGCTTGGTAGGGGCTGGGACTGAAGCTTTCTTT